This T cell receptor beta chain originates from a study of tumor-infiltrating lymphocytes in primary liver carcinoma. The investigators made TCR beta cDNA from about 500 ng total RNA, using a constant-region primer. TCR beta libraries came from three nested multiplex PCR rounds using slightly modified ARM-PCR. TRBV1-TRBV30 forward primers and a C-beta reverse primer were used in the first two PCR rounds, which each ran for around 11 cycles. MiXCR was run by TCRdb on the multiplex PCR reads, yielding one entry per CDR3 protein. The repertoire includes about 120,000 distinct CDR3 sequences, approximately 70% of them detected once, and 9.3% sits in the top ten. The CDR3 sequence runs 15 residues, both termini included. As for this clonotype: The CDR3 end shows no conserved phenylalanine or tryptophan, and so a read error is likely. The DNA is left out, because the CDR3 cannot be placed on it with certainty; the CDR3 is given as TCRdb lists it.

Total RNA and DNA came together from roughly 20-30 mg of bulk tissue without cell sorting. Sequencing input: liver tumor tissue from sampling region 1. As to subset: tumor region T1, superior pole. This TCR derives from an older woman with primary liver carcinoma and hepatitis B virus infection. The chain links TRBV21-1 to TRBJ2-5; the table's D gene call, TRBD1, was not cross checked with the DNA. TRBV21-1 is noted as a pseudogene. CDR3 loop: CASSKASGAGETQYL.